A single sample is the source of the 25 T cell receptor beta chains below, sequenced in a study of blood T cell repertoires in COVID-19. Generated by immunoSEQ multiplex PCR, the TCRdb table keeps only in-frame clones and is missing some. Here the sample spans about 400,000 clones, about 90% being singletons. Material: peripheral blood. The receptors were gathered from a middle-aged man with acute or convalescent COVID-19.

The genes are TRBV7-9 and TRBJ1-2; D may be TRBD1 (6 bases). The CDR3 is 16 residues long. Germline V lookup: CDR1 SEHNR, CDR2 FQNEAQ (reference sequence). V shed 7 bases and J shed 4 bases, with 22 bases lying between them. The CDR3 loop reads CASINMGRGGPYGYTF. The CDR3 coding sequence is TGTGCCAGCATCAACATGGGGCGGGGGGGCCCCTATGGCTACACCTTC.

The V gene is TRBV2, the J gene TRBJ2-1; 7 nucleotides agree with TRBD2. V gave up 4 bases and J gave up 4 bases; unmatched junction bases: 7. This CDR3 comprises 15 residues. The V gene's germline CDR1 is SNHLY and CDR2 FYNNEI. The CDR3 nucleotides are TGTGCCAGCAGTGTGATGTCTAGCGGATACAATGAGCAGTTCTTC. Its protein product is CASSVMSSGYNEQFF.

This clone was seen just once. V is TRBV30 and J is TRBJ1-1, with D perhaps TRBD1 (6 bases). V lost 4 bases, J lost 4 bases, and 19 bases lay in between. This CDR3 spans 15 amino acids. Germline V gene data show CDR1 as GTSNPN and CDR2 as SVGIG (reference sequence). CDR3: CAWIHPGAPGTEAFF. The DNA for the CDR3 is TGTGCCTGGATCCATCCAGGGGCGCCCGGCACTGAAGCTTTCTTT.

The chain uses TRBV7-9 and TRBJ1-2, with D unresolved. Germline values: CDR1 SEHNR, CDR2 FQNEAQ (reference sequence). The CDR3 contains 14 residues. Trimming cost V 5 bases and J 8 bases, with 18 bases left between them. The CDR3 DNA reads TGTGCCAGCAGCCGTCTATTTTTCGGGAGCGGCTACACCTTC. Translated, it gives CASSRLFFGSGYTF.

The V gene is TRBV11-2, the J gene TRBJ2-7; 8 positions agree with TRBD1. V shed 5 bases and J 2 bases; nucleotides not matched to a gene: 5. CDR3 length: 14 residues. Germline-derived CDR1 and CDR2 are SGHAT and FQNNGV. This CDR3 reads CASSPTGGTYEQYF. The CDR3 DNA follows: TGTGCCAGCAGCCCCACAGGGGGGACCTACGAGCAGTACTTC.

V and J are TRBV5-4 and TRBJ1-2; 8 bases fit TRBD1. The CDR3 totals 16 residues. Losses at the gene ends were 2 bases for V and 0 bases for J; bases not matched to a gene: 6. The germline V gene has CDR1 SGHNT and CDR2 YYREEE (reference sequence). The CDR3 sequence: CASSLRDRNPNYGYTF. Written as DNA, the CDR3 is TGTGCCAGCAGCTTAAGGGACAGGAATCCTAACTATGGCTACACCTTC.

CDR3 region: CSVEAGYNEQFF. As DNA, the CDR3 is TGCAGCGTTGAGGCGGGATACAATGAGCAGTTCTTC. The chain links TRBV29-1 to TRBJ2-1, with D perhaps TRBD2 (6 bases). V was clipped by 3 bases and J by 4 bases, with 7 bases between them. Germline V lookup: CDR1 SQVTM, CDR2 ANQGSEA. The CDR3 has 12 residues.

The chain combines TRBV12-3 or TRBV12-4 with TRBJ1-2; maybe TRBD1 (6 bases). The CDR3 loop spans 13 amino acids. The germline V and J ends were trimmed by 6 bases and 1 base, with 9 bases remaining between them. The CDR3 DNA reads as TGTGCCAGCAGAACAGGGATTAACTATGGCTACACCTTC. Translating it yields CASRTGINYGYTF.

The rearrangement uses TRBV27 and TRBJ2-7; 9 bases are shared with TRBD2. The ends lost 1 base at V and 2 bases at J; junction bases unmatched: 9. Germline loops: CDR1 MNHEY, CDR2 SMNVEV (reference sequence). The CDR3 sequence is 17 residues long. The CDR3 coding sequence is TGTGCCAGCAGTTTATTGTCGACGGCGGGAGGGCCCTACGAGCAGTACTTC. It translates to CASSLLSTAGGPYEQYF.

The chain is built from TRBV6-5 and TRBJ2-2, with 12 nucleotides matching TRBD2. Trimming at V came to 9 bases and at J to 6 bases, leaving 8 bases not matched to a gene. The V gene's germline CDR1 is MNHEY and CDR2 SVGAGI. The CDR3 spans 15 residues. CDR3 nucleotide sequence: TGTGCCAGTCAAAGGACTAGCGGGGATGCCGGGGAGCTGTTTTTT. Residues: CASQRTSGDAGELFF.

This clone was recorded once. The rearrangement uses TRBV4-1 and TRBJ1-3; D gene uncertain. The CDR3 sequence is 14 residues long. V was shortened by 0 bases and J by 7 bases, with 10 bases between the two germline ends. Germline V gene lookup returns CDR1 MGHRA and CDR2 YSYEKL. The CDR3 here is CASSQEERANTIYF. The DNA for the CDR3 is TGCGCCAGCAGCCAAGAAGAAAGAGCCAACACCATATATTTT.

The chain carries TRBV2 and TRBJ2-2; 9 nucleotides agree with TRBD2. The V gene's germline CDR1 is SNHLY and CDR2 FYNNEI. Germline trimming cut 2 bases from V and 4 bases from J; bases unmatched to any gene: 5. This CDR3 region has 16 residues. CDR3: CASSERGRASTGELFF. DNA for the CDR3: TGTGCCAGCAGTGAACGCGGGAGGGCGAGCACCGGGGAGCTGTTTTTT. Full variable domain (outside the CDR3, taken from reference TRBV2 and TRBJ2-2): EPEVTQTPSHQVTQMGQEVILRCVPISNHLYFYWYRQILGQKVEFLVSFYNNEISEKSEIFDDQFSVERPDGSNFTLKIRSTKLEDSAMYFCASSERGRASTGELFFGEGSRLTVL.

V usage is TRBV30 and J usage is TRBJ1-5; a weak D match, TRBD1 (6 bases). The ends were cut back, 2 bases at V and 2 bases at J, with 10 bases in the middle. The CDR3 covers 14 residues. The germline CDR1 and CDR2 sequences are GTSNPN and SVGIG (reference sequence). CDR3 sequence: CAWSRDTRNQPQHF. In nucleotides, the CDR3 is TGTGCCTGGAGTAGGGACACCCGCAATCAGCCCCAGCATTTT.

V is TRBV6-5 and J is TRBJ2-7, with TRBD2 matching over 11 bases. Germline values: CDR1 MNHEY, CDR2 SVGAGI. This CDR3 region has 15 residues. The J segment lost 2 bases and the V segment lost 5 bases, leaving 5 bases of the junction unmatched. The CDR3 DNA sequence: TGTGCCAGCAGTCTCGGGACTAGCGGTACCTACGAGCAGTACTTC. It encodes CASSLGTSGTYEQYF.

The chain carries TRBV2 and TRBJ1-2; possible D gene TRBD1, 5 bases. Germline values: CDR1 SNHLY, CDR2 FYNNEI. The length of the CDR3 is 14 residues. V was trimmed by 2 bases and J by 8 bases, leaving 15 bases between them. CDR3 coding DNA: TGTGCCAGCAGTGAAAGGCTCCAGGGAGGGGGCTACACCTTC. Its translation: CASSERLQGGGYTF. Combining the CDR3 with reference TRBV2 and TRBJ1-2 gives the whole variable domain EPEVTQTPSHQVTQMGQEVILRCVPISNHLYFYWYRQILGQKVEFLVSFYNNEISEKSEIFDDQFSVERPDGSNFTLKIRSTKLEDSAMYFCASSERLQGGGYTFGSGTRLTVV.

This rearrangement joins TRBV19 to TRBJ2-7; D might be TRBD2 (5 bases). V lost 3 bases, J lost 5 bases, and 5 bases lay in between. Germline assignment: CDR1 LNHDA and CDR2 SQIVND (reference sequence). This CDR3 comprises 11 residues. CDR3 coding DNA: TGTGCCAGTAGTATCGGGAACGAGCAGTACTTC. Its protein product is CASSIGNEQYF.

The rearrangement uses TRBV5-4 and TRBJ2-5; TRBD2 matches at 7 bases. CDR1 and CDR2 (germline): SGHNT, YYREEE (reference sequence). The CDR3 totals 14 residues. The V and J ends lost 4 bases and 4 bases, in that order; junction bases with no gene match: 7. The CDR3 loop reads CASSPQGGRETQYF. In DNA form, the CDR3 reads TGTGCCAGCAGCCCGCAGGGAGGGCGAGAGACCCAGTACTTC.

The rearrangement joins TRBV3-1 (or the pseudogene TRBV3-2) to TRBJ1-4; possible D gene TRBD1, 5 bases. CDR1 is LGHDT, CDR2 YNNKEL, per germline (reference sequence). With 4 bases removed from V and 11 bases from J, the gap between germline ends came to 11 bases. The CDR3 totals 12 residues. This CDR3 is CASSPSTDKLFF. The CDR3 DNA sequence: TGTGCCAGCAGCCCGTCGACAGATAAACTGTTTTTT.

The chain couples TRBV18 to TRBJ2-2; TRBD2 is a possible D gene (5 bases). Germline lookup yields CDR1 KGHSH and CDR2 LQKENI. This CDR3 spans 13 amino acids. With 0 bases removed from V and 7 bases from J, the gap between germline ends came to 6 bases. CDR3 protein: CASSPPGVGELFF. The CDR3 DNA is TGTGCCAGCTCACCACCGGGAGTCGGGGAGCTGTTTTTT.

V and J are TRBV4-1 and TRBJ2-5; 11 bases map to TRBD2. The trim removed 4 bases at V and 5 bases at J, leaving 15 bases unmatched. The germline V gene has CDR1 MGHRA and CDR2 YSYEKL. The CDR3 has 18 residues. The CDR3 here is CASSRPGATSGGRETQYF. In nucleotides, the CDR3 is TGCGCCAGCAGCCGTCCTGGGGCTACTAGCGGGGGCCGGGAGACCCAGTACTTC.

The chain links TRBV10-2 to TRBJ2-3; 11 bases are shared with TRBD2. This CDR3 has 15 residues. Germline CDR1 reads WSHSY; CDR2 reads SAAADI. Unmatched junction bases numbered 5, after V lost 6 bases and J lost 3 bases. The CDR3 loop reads CASRELAGVTDTQYF. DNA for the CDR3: TGCGCCAGCAGAGAACTAGCGGGAGTTACAGATACGCAGTATTTT.

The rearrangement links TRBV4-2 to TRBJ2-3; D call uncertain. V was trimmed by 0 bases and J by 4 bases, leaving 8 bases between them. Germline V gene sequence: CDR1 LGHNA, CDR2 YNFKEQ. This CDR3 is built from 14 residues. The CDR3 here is CASSQDLGPDTQYF. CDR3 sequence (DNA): TGTGCCAGCAGCCAAGACCTCGGTCCAGATACGCAGTATTTT.

The CDR3 DNA follows: TGTGCCAGCAGCCTGACCGGGACAGTCAAAAACATTCAGTACTTC. Translated, it gives CASSLTGTVKNIQYF. The chain uses TRBV9 and TRBJ2-4; TRBD1 matches 7 bases. The trim removed 4 bases at V and 3 bases at J, leaving 7 bases unmatched. The germline gives CDR1 SGDLS, CDR2 YYNGEE. This CDR3 has 15 amino acids. The variable domain in full, completed from reference TRBV9 and TRBJ2-4, reads DSGVTQTPKHLITATGQRVTLRCSPRSGDLSVYWYQQSLDQGLQFLIQYYNGEERAKGNILERFSAQQFPDLHSELNLSSLELGDSALYFCASSLTGTVKNIQYFGAGTRLSVL.

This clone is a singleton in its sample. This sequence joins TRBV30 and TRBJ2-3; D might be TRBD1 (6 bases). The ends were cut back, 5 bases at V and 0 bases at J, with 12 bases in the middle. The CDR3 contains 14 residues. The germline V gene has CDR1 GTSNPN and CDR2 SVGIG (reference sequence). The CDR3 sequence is CAWGRDRSTDTQYF. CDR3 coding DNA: TGTGCCTGGGGCAGAGACAGGAGCACAGATACGCAGTATTTT.

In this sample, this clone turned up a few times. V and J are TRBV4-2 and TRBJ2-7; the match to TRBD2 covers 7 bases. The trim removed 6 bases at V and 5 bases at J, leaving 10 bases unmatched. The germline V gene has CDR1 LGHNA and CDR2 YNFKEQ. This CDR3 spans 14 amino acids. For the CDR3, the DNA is TGTGCCAGCAGTTTCGGACTAGAGAGCGACGAGCAGTACTTC. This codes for CASSFGLESDEQYF.